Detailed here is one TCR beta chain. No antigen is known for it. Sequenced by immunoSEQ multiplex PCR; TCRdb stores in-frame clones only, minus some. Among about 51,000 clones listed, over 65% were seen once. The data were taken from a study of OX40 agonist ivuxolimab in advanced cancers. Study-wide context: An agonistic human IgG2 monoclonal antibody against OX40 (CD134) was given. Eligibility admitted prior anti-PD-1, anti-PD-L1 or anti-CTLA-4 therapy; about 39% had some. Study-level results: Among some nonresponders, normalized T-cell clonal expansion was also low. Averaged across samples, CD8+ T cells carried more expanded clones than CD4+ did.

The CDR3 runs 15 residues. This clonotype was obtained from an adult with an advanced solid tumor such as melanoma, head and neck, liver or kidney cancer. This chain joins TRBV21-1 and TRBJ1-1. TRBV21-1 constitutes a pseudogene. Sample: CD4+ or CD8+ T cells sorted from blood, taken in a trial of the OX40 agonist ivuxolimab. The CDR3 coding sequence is TGTGCCAGCAGCAAAGATCAAGAGCCGAACACTGAAGCTTTCTTT. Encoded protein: CASSKDQEPNTEAFF.